These 27 T cell receptor beta chains were all obtained from the same sample, sequenced in a study of T cells in Graves' hyperthyroidism and ophthalmopathy. Authors of the study amplified TCR beta CDR3 regions from RNA transcripts. TCR CDR3 regions were first amplified by RT-PCR with HTBI primers. TCRdb processed the multiplex PCR reads anew with MiXCR; each CDR3 protein has one entry. The sample lists roughly 520,000 distinct CDR3 sequences; roughly 24% were seen once. Material: blood. Every receptor here comes from a woman under 40 with Graves' ophthalmopathy.

This clonotype showed up many times. The V gene is TRBV9, the J gene TRBJ1-5; weak D call: TRBD1 (5 bases). The CDR3 sequence is 14 residues long. Germline CDR1 is SGDLS and CDR2 is YYNGEE. V lost 0 bases and J 8 bases, leaving 12 bases between the germline ends. The CDR3 coding sequence is TGTGCCAGCAGCGTAGGTACAGGCCCTGAGCCCCAGCATTTT. Translation gives CASSVGTGPEPQHF.

This clonotype was seen at least ten times. The V call is TRBV6-1, the J call TRBJ2-7; possibly TRBD1 or TRBD2 for D (5 bases each). The CDR3 consists of 14 residues. Germline V lookup: CDR1 MNHNS, CDR2 SASEGT. Trimming removed 6 bases from V and 1 base from J, with 13 bases in between. The CDR3 DNA follows: TGTGCCAGCAGCGGGACCACGACATCCTACGAGCAGTACTTC. Its translation is CASSGTTTSYEQYF.

CDR3 loop: CASSLVWGGTGVGQETQYF. CDR3 in DNA: TGTGCCAGCAGCTTAGTTTGGGGCGGGACAGGGGTCGGCCAAGAGACCCAGTACTTC. The rearrangement joins TRBV11-2 to TRBJ2-5, with 10 bases lining up with TRBD1. The CDR3 is 19 amino acids. Trimming took 1 base from V and 1 from J; bases not matched to a gene: 12. Looked up from germline, CDR1 is SGHAT and CDR2 is FQNNGV. The full variable domain, rest sourced from reference TRBV11-2 and TRBJ2-5, is EAGVAQSPRYKIIEKRQSVAFWCNPISGHATLYWYQQILGQGPKLLIQFQNNGVVDDSQLPKDRFSAERLKGVDSTLKIQPAKLEDSAVYLCASSLVWGGTGVGQETQYFGPGTRLLVL.

This clonotype was seen ten or more times. The genes are TRBV6-5 and TRBJ2-5; D not certain. The germline V gene has CDR1 MNHEY and CDR2 SVGAGI. V shed 0 bases and J shed 6 bases, with 14 bases lying between them. The CDR3 has 15 residues. CDR3 in DNA: TGTGCCAGCAGTTACTCGATCGCCAGGTCGCAGACCCAGTACTTC. This translates into CASSYSIARSQTQYF.

This clonotype was seen repeatedly, ten times or more. The chain is built from TRBV20-1 and TRBJ1-2; possible D gene TRBD1, 5 bases. The CDR3 is 12 amino acids. Germline values: CDR1 DFQATT, CDR2 SNEGSKA (reference sequence). Trimming removed 5 bases from V and 7 bases from J, with 14 bases in between. CDR3 protein: CSAGTGGIGYTF. In nucleotides, the CDR3 is TGCAGTGCTGGTACGGGGGGTATTGGCTACACCTTC.

On this clonotype itself: A junction end diverges from the germline sequence, so it may reflect a read error. The chain couples TRBV6-1 to TRBJ1-1; unclear D gene. This CDR3 has 13 residues. The germline V gene encodes CDR1 MNHNS and CDR2 SASEGT. CDR3 sequence: CASSDPAGRQAFF. As DNA, the CDR3 is TGCGCCAGCAGTGACCCTGCCGGGAGACAAGCTTTCTTT.

This clonotype appeared many times. V usage is TRBV5-5 and J usage is TRBJ2-7; 7 nucleotides align to TRBD2. CDR1 is SGHKS, CDR2 YYEKEE, per germline (reference sequence). J lost 4 bases, V lost 2 bases, and 6 bases had no gene match. The CDR3 covers 14 residues. The DNA for the CDR3 is TGTGCCAGCAGCTTTAGGCGGGAGATTTACGAGCAGTACTTC. It translates to CASSFRREIYEQYF. Combining the CDR3 with reference TRBV5-5 and TRBJ2-7 gives the whole variable domain DAGVTQSPTHLIKTRGQQVTLRCSPISGHKSVSWYQQVLGQGPQFIFQYYEKEERGRGNFPDRFSARQFPNYSSELNVNALLLGDSALYLCASSFRREIYEQYFGPGTRLTVT.

The chain combines TRBV6-1 with TRBJ2-2; D not certain. V was pared by 0 bases and J by 9 bases, with 8 bases between. The CDR3 is made up of 13 amino acids. Germline assignment: CDR1 MNHNS and CDR2 SASEGT. DNA for the CDR3: TGTGCCAGCAGTGAAGCGGAGAGAAGGGAGCTGTTTTTT. Protein product: CASSEAERRELFF.

This clonotype was found a few times. The genes are TRBV5-1 and TRBJ1-1; maybe TRBD1 (5 bases). The V end was cut by 0 bases, the J end by 1 base, with 13 bases between. CDR3 length: 16 amino acids. Germline-derived CDR1 and CDR2 are SGHRS and YFSETQ. The CDR3 loop is CASSLVVGPENTEAFF. The DNA of the CDR3 is TGCGCCAGCAGCTTGGTTGTGGGACCAGAGAACACTGAAGCTTTCTTT.

J is TRBJ2-5 and V is TRBV6-1; D is perhaps TRBD1 (6 bases). This CDR3 region has 13 residues. The ends were cut back, 6 bases at V and 2 bases at J, with 10 bases in the middle. Germline CDR1 is MNHNS and CDR2 is SASEGT. This CDR3 is CASRHRVQETQYF. As DNA, the CDR3 is TGTGCCAGCAGGCACAGGGTGCAAGAGACCCAGTACTTC.

Remarks on this clonotype: The junction differs from germline at one of its ends, possibly a read error. The rearrangement joins TRBV18 to TRBJ1-1; D gene ambiguous. CDR1 is KGHSH and CDR2 is LQKENI in the germline V gene. This CDR3 is built from 15 residues. CDR3: CASSPTDNGWTEACF. CDR3 in DNA: TGTGCCAGCTCACCTACTGACAACGGGTGGACTGAAGCTTGCTTT.

This clonotype was seen a handful of times. The V call is TRBV20-1, the J call TRBJ2-2; a weak D match, TRBD2 (7 bases). Germline V CDR1 and CDR2: DFQATT, SNEGSKA (reference sequence). The CDR3 is 14 amino acids. V was pared by 4 bases and J by 4 bases, with 13 bases between. The CDR3 is CSATRGEGTGELFF. The CDR3 coding sequence is TGCAGTGCTACGAGGGGGGAGGGCACCGGGGAGCTGTTTTTT.

In its sample, this clonotype was seen a few times. The chain uses TRBV6-1 and TRBJ2-2, with 15 bases lining up with TRBD2. Losses at the gene ends were 4 bases for V and 9 bases for J; bases not matched to a gene: 12. Germline lookup yields CDR1 MNHNS and CDR2 SASEGT. CDR3 length equals 18 residues. Written as DNA, the CDR3 is TGTGCCAGCAGTGGCCGGACTAGCGGGGGGGCCATTGCCCGGGAGCTGTTTTTT. Translated: CASSGRTSGGAIARELFF.

V gene TRBV18 combines with J gene TRBJ2-7; 11 nucleotides match TRBD1. Looked up from germline, CDR1 is KGHSH and CDR2 is LQKENI. The CDR3 extends over 15 amino acids. J gave up 5 bases and V 3 bases, and 6 bases lay outside the gene matches. The CDR3 region is CASSPGQGAINEQYF. CDR3 bases: TGTGCCAGCTCACCCGGACAGGGGGCTATCAACGAGCAGTACTTC.

The J gene is TRBJ1-1, the V gene TRBV19; a possible D gene is TRBD1 (6 bases). The CDR3 runs 15 residues. The germline V gene has CDR1 LNHDA and CDR2 SQIVND (reference sequence). Trimming shortened V by 7 bases and J by 1 base, and 16 bases separated the two germline ends. DNA for the CDR3: TGTGCCAGTATTTATGGGCAGGGGACGAACACTGAAGCTTTCTTT. Residues: CASIYGQGTNTEAFF. Full variable domain (missing parts from reference TRBV19 and TRBJ1-1): DGGITQSPKYLFRKEGQNVTLSCEQNLNHDAMYWYRQDPGQGLRLIYYSQIVNDFQKGDIAEGYSVSREKKESFPLTVTSAQKNPTAFYLCASIYGQGTNTEAFFGQGTRLTVV.

This clonotype was seen many times. This rearrangement joins TRBV5-1 to TRBJ1-5, with a tentative D call TRBD1 (5 bases). The V end lost 0 bases, the J end lost 6 bases, and 13 bases lay between the germline ends. The CDR3 extends over 15 amino acids. Germline V gene data show CDR1 as SGHRS and CDR2 as YFSETQ. The CDR3, as DNA: TGCGCCAGCAGCTTGGACGGGGCGCAAACTCAGCCCCAGCATTTT. The encoded protein is CASSLDGAQTQPQHF.

At least ten counts were recorded for this clonotype. The chain employs TRBV6-2 or TRBV6-3 and TRBJ2-2, with D perhaps being TRBD1 or TRBD2 (5 bases each). Germline CDR1 MNHEY, CDR2 SVGEGT. The CDR3 is 15 residues long. V was trimmed by 6 bases and J by 8 bases, leaving 19 bases between them. The CDR3 DNA follows: TGTGCCAGCAGACCCGGGACCACCGGGTATGGGGAGCTGTTTTTT. Translating it yields CASRPGTTGYGELFF.

The rearrangement uses TRBV2 and TRBJ2-5, with 11 positions matching TRBD2. V trimming: 7 bases; J trimming: 5 bases; junction bases outside the gene matches: 9. The CDR3 is 15 residues long. The V gene's germline CDR1 is SNHLY and CDR2 FYNNEI. Here the CDR3 reads CASKGLAVSAETQYF. The CDR3 DNA sequence: TGTGCCAGCAAGGGACTAGCGGTCTCCGCCGAGACCCAGTACTTC.

This rearrangement joins TRBV19 to TRBJ2-5, with D possibly matching TRBD1 (5 bases). V dropped 6 bases and J dropped 1 base, with 9 bases sitting between them. This CDR3 comprises 13 residues. CDR1 is LNHDA and CDR2 is SQIVND in the germline V gene (reference sequence). CDR3 amino acids: CASRPGLQETQYF. The CDR3 nucleotides read TGTGCCAGTAGGCCAGGGCTCCAAGAGACCCAGTACTTC.

This clonotype was observed a few times. Likely a read error: the CDR3 ends without its conserved phenylalanine or tryptophan. The rearrangement joins TRBV6-1 to TRBJ1-5; no definite D call. Germline CDR1 and CDR2: MNHNS and SASEGT. Trimming took 3 bases from V and 5 from J, leaving 11 bases between them. The CDR3 loop spans 14 amino acids. As DNA, the CDR3 is TGTGCCAGCAGTGAGAACAGCCCACATCAGCCCCAGCATTAT. This sequence encodes CASSENSPHQPQHY.

This clonotype was counted ten times or more. The rearrangement uses TRBV10-3 and TRBJ2-5; D may correspond to TRBD1 or TRBD2 (7 bases each). The CDR3 sequence is 15 residues long. Trimming cost V 11 bases and J 0 bases, with 19 bases left between them. CDR1 and CDR2 (germline): ENHRY, SYGVKD. CDR3 residues: CASREGATYQETQYF. The CDR3 DNA reads TGTGCCTCCAGGGAGGGGGCTACGTACCAAGAGACCCAGTACTTC.

This clonotype showed up many times. The CDR3 is CASRLTGDGETQYF. CDR3 nucleotides: TGTGCCAGCAGGCTGACAGGGGATGGGGAGACCCAGTACTTC. The chain couples TRBV6-5 to TRBJ2-5; 8 nucleotides agree with TRBD1. Germline assignment: CDR1 MNHEY and CDR2 SVGAGI. CDR3 length equals 14 residues. V gave up 6 bases and J gave up 5 bases; unmatched junction bases: 8.

The sample holds many counts of this clonotype. The chain employs TRBV7-9 and TRBJ1-1; D ambiguous. Trimming stripped 7 bases from V and 5 bases from J, with 11 bases between. Germline lookup yields CDR1 SEHNR and CDR2 FQNEAQ (reference sequence). The CDR3 sequence is 12 residues long. The CDR3, as DNA: TGTGCCAGCAACCCTACGGGTACTGAAGCTTTCTTT. Amino acid sequence: CASNPTGTEAFF.

At least ten counts were recorded for this clonotype. This rearrangement joins TRBV30 to TRBJ2-2, with a possible D match to TRBD1 (5 bases). Germline values: CDR1 GTSNPN, CDR2 SVGIG (reference sequence). The CDR3 length is 14 residues. V dropped 0 bases and J dropped 8 bases, with 13 bases sitting between them. The CDR3 here is CAWSVTRGWGELFF. The DNA for the CDR3 is TGTGCCTGGAGTGTAACAAGGGGATGGGGGGAGCTGTTTTTT.

This clonotype was detected a few times. V is TRBV12-3 or TRBV12-4 and J is TRBJ1-1; TRBD1 matches 7 bases. The CDR3 extends over 15 amino acids. V shed 7 bases and J 6 bases; nucleotides not matched to a gene: 14. This chain's CDR3 is CASTSGGGRGAEAFF. CDR3 nucleotide sequence: TGTGCCAGCACCTCGGGAGGGGGCCGGGGGGCTGAAGCTTTCTTT.

Many counts were recorded for this clonotype. The chain recombines TRBV12-3 or TRBV12-4 with TRBJ2-7; the D is unclear. V dropped 4 bases and J dropped 2 bases, with 12 bases sitting between them. The CDR3 consists of 14 residues. This CDR3 reads CASSSGVAAYEQYF. The CDR3 nucleotides read TGTGCCAGCAGTTCTGGGGTCGCCGCCTACGAGCAGTACTTC.

The V gene is TRBV4-1, the J gene TRBJ1-1, with TRBD1 as a possible D gene (5 bases). The CDR3 spans 15 residues. The V gene lost 1 base and the J gene lost 3 bases, with 12 bases spanning the gap. Germline-derived CDR1 and CDR2 are MGHRA and YSYEKL. In DNA form, the CDR3 reads TGCGCCAGCAGCCAAGGGGGCCGGACTCACACTGAAGCTTTCTTT. It encodes CASSQGGRTHTEAFF.